The 23 T cell receptor beta chains below come from one sample, sequenced in a study of blood T cell repertoires in COVID-19. The assay was immunoSEQ multiplex PCR, and TCRdb's table has in-frame clones only and misses some. Here the sample spans hundreds of thousands of clones, around nine tenths being singletons. Sequenced sample: peripheral blood. The source of these receptors is a woman under 40 with COVID-19, enrolled during active disease.

The chain links TRBV10-1 to TRBJ2-5, with a weak D call TRBD1 (5 bases). Looked up from germline, CDR1 is WNHNN and CDR2 is SYGVQD (reference sequence). V lost 0 bases and J 3 bases, leaving 8 bases between the germline ends. The CDR3 contains 14 residues. The CDR3 nucleotides are TGCGCCAGCAGTGAGTCCCAGGGTGAAGAGACCCAGTACTTC. Its protein is CASSESQGEETQYF.

The chain employs TRBV29-1 and TRBJ2-3; D is uncertain. The V end lost 0 bases, the J end lost 0 bases, and 10 bases lay between the germline ends. This CDR3 is 15 amino acids long. Germline V gene lookup returns CDR1 SQVTM and CDR2 ANQGSEA. CDR3 sequence reads: CSVEEVGDSTDTQYF. The CDR3 DNA reads TGCAGCGTTGAAGAAGTGGGCGACAGCACAGATACGCAGTATTTT.

The V gene is TRBV10-3, the J gene TRBJ1-3; D is undetermined. V dropped 2 bases and J dropped 3 bases, with 14 bases sitting between them. The CDR3 consists of 16 residues. Germline V lookup: CDR1 ENHRY, CDR2 SYGVKD. DNA of the CDR3: TGTGCCATCAGTGAGGGAACAGAATTTTATGGAAACACCATATATTTT. Amino acid sequence: CAISEGTEFYGNTIYF.

V gene TRBV5-4 combines with J gene TRBJ2-3, with 15 bases aligning to TRBD2. The CDR3 loop spans 16 amino acids. The germline CDR1 and CDR2 sequences are SGHNT and YYREEE (reference sequence). V was clipped by 3 bases and J by 5 bases; unmatched bases: 4. This CDR3 reads CASSSGGLAGGDTQYF. In DNA, the CDR3 is TGTGCCAGCAGCTCCGGGGGACTAGCGGGAGGAGATACGCAGTATTTT.

J is TRBJ2-7 and V is TRBV28; 13 bases line up with TRBD2. The CDR3 runs to 15 residues. The J segment lost 9 bases and the V segment lost 5 bases, leaving 10 bases of the junction unmatched. From germline, CDR1 is MDHEN and CDR2 SYDVKM. CDR3 in amino acids: CASSPGLAGERGQYF. CDR3 DNA: TGTGCCAGCAGTCCAGGACTAGCGGGAGAGAGGGGGCAGTACTTC.

The V call is TRBV28, the J call TRBJ2-7; 12 bases agree with TRBD2. The CDR3 is 15 residues long. Per germline, CDR1 MDHEN and CDR2 SYDVKM. Losses at the gene ends were 7 bases for V and 4 bases for J; bases not matched to a gene: 8. CDR3 amino acids: CASKGLAGGRYEQYF. DNA of the CDR3: TGTGCCAGCAAGGGACTAGCGGGTGGAAGGTACGAGCAGTACTTC.

This clone was observed a single time. This chain joins TRBV11-2 and TRBJ2-7; TRBD2 agrees at 7 bases. This CDR3 is built from 16 residues. Germline V gene data show CDR1 as SGHAT and CDR2 as FQNNGV. Unmatched junction bases numbered 10, after V lost 5 bases and J lost 0 bases. This chain's CDR3 is CASSPPGRESSYEQYF. CDR3 DNA sequence: TGTGCCAGCAGCCCACCGGGGCGGGAGAGCTCCTACGAGCAGTACTTC.

This clone was recorded only once. This chain joins TRBV5-1 and TRBJ2-1, with 8 bases identical to TRBD2. Germline V gene sequence: CDR1 SGHRS, CDR2 YFSETQ. V was pared by 3 bases and J by 0 bases, with 5 bases of the junction left unmatched. This CDR3 has 16 amino acids. The CDR3 DNA sequence: TGCGCCAGCAGCTCCATAGCGGGAAGCTCCTACAATGAGCAGTTCTTC. Amino acids: CASSSIAGSSYNEQFF.

The chain combines TRBV19 with TRBJ2-3; 8 bases agree with TRBD2. This CDR3 has 16 residues. In germline, CDR1 is LNHDA, CDR2 SQIVND (reference sequence). J gave up 1 base and V 3 bases, and 6 bases lay outside the gene matches. The CDR3 spells CASSIPAGVGTDTQYF. The CDR3 nucleotides read TGTGCCAGTAGTATTCCAGCGGGAGTTGGCACAGATACGCAGTATTTT.

This chain links TRBV5-1 with TRBJ2-1; no definite D call. V was cut by 4 bases and J by 4 bases, with 6 bases left in between. This CDR3 contains 12 residues. Germline lookup yields CDR1 SGHRS and CDR2 YFSETQ. CDR3 sequence (DNA): TGCGCCAGCAGCGCGGATTACAATGAGCAGTTCTTC. The encoded protein is CASSADYNEQFF.

This rearrangement joins TRBV7-9 to TRBJ2-2, with unresolved D. The CDR3 loop spans 14 amino acids. Germline CDR1 and CDR2: SEHNR and FQNEAQ (reference sequence). V lost 3 bases to trimming and J lost 1 base, with 6 bases between them. CDR3 DNA sequence: TGTGCCAGCAGCTTTCCGGGGAACACCGGGGAGCTGTTTTTT. The encoded protein is CASSFPGNTGELFF.

The chain has TRBV28 and TRBJ1-5; D gene ambiguous. The germline V and J ends were trimmed by 6 bases and 1 base, with 13 bases remaining between them. Germline CDR1 MDHEN, CDR2 SYDVKM. The CDR3 consists of 15 residues. In nucleotides, the CDR3 is TGTGCCAGCAGCTCCCGACTTACGAGCAATCAGCCCCAGCATTTT. Amino acids: CASSSRLTSNQPQHF. Based on the CDR3 plus reference TRBV28 and TRBJ1-5, the full variable domain is DVKVTQSSRYLVKRTGEKVFLECVQDMDHENMFWYRQDPGLGLRLIYFSYDVKMKEKGDIPEGYSVSREKKERFSLILESASTNQTSMYLCASSSRLTSNQPQHFGDGTRLSIL.

The V and J genes are TRBV2 and TRBJ1-1; 8 bases align to TRBD1. This CDR3 contains 14 residues. The trim removed 6 bases at V and 0 bases at J, leaving 3 bases unmatched. Per the germline V gene, CDR1 is SNHLY and CDR2 is FYNNEI. The CDR3 here is CASRLTGVNTEAFF. The CDR3 nucleotides read TGTGCCAGCAGGTTGACAGGGGTGAACACTGAAGCTTTCTTT.

The V gene is TRBV4-1, the J gene TRBJ2-6; D gene uncertain. The CDR3 extends over 18 amino acids. Trimming left V 2 bases short and J 2 bases short, with 16 bases between. Germline V gives CDR1 MGHRA, CDR2 YSYEKL. DNA for the CDR3: TGCGCCAGCAGCCAACTCGACATGGGTCTGACTGGGGCCAACGTCCTGACTTTC. Translated: CASSQLDMGLTGANVLTF.

This rearrangement joins TRBV28 to TRBJ2-2, with TRBD2 identical over 8 bases. CDR1 MDHEN and CDR2 SYDVKM come from the germline V gene. J gave up 1 base and V 8 bases, and 3 bases lay outside the gene matches. This CDR3 has 14 residues. CDR3: CASGAGENTGELFF. For the CDR3, the DNA is TGTGCCAGCGGAGCGGGAGAGAACACCGGGGAGCTGTTTTTT. Using reference TRBV28 and TRBJ2-2 for the parts outside the CDR3, the full variable domain is DVKVTQSSRYLVKRTGEKVFLECVQDMDHENMFWYRQDPGLGLRLIYFSYDVKMKEKGDIPEGYSVSREKKERFSLILESASTNQTSMYLCASGAGENTGELFFGEGSRLTVL.

This clone was counted a single time. The chain recombines TRBV3-1 (or the pseudogene TRBV3-2) with TRBJ1-1, with no clear D. Germline CDR1 LGHDT, CDR2 YNNKEL (reference sequence). The CDR3 sequence is 12 residues long. With 8 bases removed from V and 3 bases from J, the gap between germline ends came to 10 bases. Here the CDR3 DNA reads TGTGCCAGCCAACACGTCGACACTGAAGCTTTCTTT. It codes for CASQHVDTEAFF.

The rearrangement links TRBV15 to TRBJ1-6; D is possibly TRBD1 (6 bases). Trimming stripped 6 bases from V and 1 base from J, with 7 bases between. Germline CDR1 and CDR2: LNHNV and YYDKDF (reference sequence). The CDR3 runs 14 residues. The CDR3 DNA follows: TGTGCCACCAGGGGGACATCCTATAATTCACCCCTCCACTTT. Protein product: CATRGTSYNSPLHF.

DNA for the CDR3: TGTGCCAGTCAGTATGGGGGGAATCAGCCCCAGCATTTT. This gives the protein CASQYGGNQPQHF. The chain joins TRBV19 to TRBJ1-5, with a possible D match to TRBD1 (5 bases). The V gene's germline CDR1 is LNHDA and CDR2 SQIVND (reference sequence). This CDR3 has 13 residues. V was cut by 8 bases and J by 4 bases, with 12 bases left in between.

The V call is TRBV28, the J call TRBJ1-1; tentative D call: TRBD1 (5 bases). Per the germline V gene, CDR1 is MDHEN and CDR2 is SYDVKM. CDR3 length equals 14 residues. V shed 0 bases and J shed 1 base, with 6 bases lying between them. Here the CDR3 DNA reads TGTGCCAGCAGTTTATGGGGGGGGAACACTGAAGCTTTCTTT. It translates to CASSLWGGNTEAFF. The full variable domain, completed using reference TRBV28 and TRBJ1-1, is DVKVTQSSRYLVKRTGEKVFLECVQDMDHENMFWYRQDPGLGLRLIYFSYDVKMKEKGDIPEGYSVSREKKERFSLILESASTNQTSMYLCASSLWGGNTEAFFGQGTRLTVV.

This chain connects TRBV9 to TRBJ1-1, with D perhaps TRBD1 (5 bases). This CDR3 is built from 14 residues. The V gene lost 2 bases and the J gene lost 6 bases, with 14 bases spanning the gap. Germline values: CDR1 SGDLS, CDR2 YYNGEE. Here the CDR3 reads CASSVLSGGAEAFF. DNA of the CDR3: TGTGCCAGCAGCGTTCTGAGCGGGGGGGCTGAAGCTTTCTTT.

The chain links TRBV27 to TRBJ2-7; 8 bases agree with TRBD1. In germline, CDR1 is MNHEY, CDR2 SMNVEV (reference sequence). This CDR3 spans 16 amino acids. The ends lost 1 base at V and 4 bases at J; junction bases unmatched: 9. The CDR3 DNA sequence: TGTGCCAGCAGTTTATACAGCAGGGGGCGCGGGTACGAGCAGTACTTC. Its protein product is CASSLYSRGRGYEQYF.

The chain carries TRBV2 and TRBJ2-7; D is undetermined. Germline V gene lookup returns CDR1 SNHLY and CDR2 FYNNEI. The V and J ends lost 7 bases and 4 bases respectively, with 8 bases between them. The CDR3 spans 11 residues. CDR3 coding DNA: TGTGCCAGCACTGCCCAGTACGAGCAGTACTTC. This sequence encodes CASTAQYEQYF.

The V and J genes are TRBV28 and TRBJ1-4, with D perhaps TRBD1 (6 bases). Trimming shortened V by 7 bases and J by 5 bases, and 11 bases separated the two germline ends. The length of the CDR3 is 13 residues. The germline V gene encodes CDR1 MDHEN and CDR2 SYDVKM. CDR3 sequence: CASKGGGNEKLFF. The CDR3, as DNA: TGTGCCAGCAAGGGGGGGGGAAATGAAAAACTGTTTTTT.